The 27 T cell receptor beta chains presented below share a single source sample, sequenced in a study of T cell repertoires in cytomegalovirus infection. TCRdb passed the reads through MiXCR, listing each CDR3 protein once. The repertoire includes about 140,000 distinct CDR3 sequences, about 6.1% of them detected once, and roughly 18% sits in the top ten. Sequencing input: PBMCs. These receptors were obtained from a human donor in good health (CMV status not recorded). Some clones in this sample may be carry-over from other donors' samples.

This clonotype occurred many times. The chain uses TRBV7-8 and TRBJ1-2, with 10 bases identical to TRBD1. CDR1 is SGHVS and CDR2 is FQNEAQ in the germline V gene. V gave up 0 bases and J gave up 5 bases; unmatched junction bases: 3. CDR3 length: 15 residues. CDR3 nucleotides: TGTGCCAGCAGCTTAGCGGGACAGGGGCTTTATGGCTACACCTTC. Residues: CASSLAGQGLYGYTF.

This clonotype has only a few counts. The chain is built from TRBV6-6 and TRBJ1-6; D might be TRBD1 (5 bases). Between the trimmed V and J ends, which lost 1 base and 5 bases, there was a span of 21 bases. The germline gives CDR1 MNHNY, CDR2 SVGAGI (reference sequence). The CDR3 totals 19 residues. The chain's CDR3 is CASSYFSIRETVDNSPLHF. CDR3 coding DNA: TGTGCCAGCAGTTACTTTTCAATCAGGGAAACGGTCGATAATTCACCCCTCCACTTT.

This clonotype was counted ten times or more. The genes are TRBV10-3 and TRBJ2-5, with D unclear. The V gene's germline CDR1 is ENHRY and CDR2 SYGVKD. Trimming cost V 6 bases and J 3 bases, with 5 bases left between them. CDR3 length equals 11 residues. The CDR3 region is CAIRSEETQYF. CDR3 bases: TGTGCCATCAGATCAGAAGAGACCCAGTACTTC.

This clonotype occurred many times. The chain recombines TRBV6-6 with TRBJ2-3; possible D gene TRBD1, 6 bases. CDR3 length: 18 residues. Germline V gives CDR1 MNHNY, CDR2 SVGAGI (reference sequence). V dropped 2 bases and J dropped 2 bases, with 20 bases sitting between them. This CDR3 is CASSYPQRGQRFTDTQYF. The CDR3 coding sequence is TGTGCCAGCAGTTACCCCCAACGGGGACAAAGGTTCACAGATACGCAGTATTTT.

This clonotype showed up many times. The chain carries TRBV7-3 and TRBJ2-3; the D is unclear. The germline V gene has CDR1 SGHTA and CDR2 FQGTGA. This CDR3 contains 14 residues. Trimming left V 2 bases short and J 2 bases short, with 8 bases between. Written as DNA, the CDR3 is TGTGCCAGCAGCTTAGCAGGCTCCACAGATACGCAGTATTTT. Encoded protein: CASSLAGSTDTQYF.

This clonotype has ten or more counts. CDR3 coding DNA: TGCGCCAGCAGTGAGCTGGGGGAGGCTGAAGCTTTCTTT. As protein: CASSELGEAEAFF. The genes are TRBV10-2 and TRBJ1-1; tentative D call: TRBD1 (5 bases). In germline, CDR1 is WSHSY, CDR2 SAAADI. V lost 2 bases, J lost 6 bases, and 10 bases lay in between. The CDR3 spans 13 residues.

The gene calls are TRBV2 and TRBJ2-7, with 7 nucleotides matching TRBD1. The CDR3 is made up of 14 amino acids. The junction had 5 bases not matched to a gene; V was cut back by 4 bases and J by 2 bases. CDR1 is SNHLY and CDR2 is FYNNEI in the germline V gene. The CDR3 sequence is CASSGGQMAYEQYF. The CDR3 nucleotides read TGTGCCAGCAGTGGGGGACAGATGGCCTACGAGCAGTACTTC.

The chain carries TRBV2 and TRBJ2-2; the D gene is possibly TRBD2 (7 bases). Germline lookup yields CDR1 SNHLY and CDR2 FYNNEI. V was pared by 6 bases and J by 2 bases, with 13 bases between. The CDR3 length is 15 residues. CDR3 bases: TGTGCCAGCAGACGGACAGCGGGAAACACCGGGGAGCTGTTTTTT. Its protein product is CASRRTAGNTGELFF.

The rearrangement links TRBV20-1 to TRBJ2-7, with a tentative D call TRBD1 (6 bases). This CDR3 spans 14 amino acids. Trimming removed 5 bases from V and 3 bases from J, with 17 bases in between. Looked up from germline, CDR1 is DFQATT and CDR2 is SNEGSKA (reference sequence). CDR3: CSAHLRGRNYEQYF. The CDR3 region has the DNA TGCAGTGCTCACCTCAGGGGCCGCAACTACGAGCAGTACTTC.

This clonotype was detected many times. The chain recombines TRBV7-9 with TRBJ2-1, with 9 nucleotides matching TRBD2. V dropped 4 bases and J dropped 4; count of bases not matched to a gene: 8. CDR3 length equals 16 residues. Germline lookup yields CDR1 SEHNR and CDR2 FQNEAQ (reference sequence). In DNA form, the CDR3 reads TGTGCCAGCAGCTACCCCAGCGGGGGGCGATACAATGAGCAGTTCTTC. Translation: CASSYPSGGRYNEQFF.

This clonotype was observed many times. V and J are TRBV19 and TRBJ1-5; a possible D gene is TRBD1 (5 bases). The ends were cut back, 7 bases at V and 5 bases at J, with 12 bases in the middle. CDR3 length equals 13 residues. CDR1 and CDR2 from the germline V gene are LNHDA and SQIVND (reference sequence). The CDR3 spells CASNPGRDQPQHF. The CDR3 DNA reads TGTGCCAGTAACCCGGGACGGGATCAGCCCCAGCATTTT. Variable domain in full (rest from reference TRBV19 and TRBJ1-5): DGGITQSPKYLFRKEGQNVTLSCEQNLNHDAMYWYRQDPGQGLRLIYYSQIVNDFQKGDIAEGYSVSREKKESFPLTVTSAQKNPTAFYLCASNPGRDQPQHFGDGTRLSIL.

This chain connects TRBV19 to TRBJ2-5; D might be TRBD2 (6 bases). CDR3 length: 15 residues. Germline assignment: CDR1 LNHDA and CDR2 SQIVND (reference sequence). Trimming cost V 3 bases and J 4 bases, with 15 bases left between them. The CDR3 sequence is CASSMDEGRGETQYF. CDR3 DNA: TGTGCCAGTAGTATGGATGAAGGGCGGGGAGAGACCCAGTACTTC.

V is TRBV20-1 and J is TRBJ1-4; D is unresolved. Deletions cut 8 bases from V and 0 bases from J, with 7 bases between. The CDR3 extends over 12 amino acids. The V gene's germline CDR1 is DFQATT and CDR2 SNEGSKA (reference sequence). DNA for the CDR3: TGCAGTACGACCGCAACTAATGAAAAACTGTTTTTT. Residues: CSTTATNEKLFF.

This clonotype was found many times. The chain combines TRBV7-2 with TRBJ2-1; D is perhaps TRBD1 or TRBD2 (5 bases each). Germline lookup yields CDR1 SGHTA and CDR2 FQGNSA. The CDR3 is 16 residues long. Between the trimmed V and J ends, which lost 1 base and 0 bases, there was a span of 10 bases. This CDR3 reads CASSLGGDGSYNEQFF. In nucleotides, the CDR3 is TGTGCCAGCAGCTTAGGAGGGGACGGCTCCTACAATGAGCAGTTCTTC.

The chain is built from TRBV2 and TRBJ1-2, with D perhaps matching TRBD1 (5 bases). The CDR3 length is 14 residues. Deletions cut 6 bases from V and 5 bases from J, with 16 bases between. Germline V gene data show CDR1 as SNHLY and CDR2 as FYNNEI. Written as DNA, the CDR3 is TGTGCCAGCAGAACGATTGATGGGACTTATGGCTACACCTTC. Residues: CASRTIDGTYGYTF.

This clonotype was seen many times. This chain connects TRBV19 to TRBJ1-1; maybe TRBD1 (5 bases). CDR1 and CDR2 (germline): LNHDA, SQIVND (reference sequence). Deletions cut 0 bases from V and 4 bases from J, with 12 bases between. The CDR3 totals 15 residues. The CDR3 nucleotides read TGTGCCAGTAGTATAGAGAGGGGAGGTCGCACTGAAGCTTTCTTT. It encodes CASSIERGGRTEAFF.

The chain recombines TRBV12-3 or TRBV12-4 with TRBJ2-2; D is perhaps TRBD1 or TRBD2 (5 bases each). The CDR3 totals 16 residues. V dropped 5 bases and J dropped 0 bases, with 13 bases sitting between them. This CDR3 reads CASSRIGAPNTGELFF. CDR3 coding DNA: TGTGCCAGCAGTCGAATCGGGGCCCCGAACACCGGGGAGCTGTTTTTT.

The CDR3 DNA reads TGTGCCAGCAGAAAGGGAGCGTACAATGAGCAGTTCTTC. Translating gives CASRKGAYNEQFF. The gene calls are TRBV12-3 or TRBV12-4 and TRBJ2-1; a weak D match, TRBD2 (5 bases). The CDR3 spans 13 residues. Trimming took off 6 bases at V and 4 bases at J, with 10 bases between the two ends.

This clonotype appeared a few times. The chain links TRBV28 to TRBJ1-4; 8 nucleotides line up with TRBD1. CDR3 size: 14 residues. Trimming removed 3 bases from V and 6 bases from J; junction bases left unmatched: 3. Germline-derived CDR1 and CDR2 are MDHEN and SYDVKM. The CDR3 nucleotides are TGTGCCAGCAGTTTCGAGACAGGGGATGAAAAACTGTTTTTT. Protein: CASSFETGDEKLFF.

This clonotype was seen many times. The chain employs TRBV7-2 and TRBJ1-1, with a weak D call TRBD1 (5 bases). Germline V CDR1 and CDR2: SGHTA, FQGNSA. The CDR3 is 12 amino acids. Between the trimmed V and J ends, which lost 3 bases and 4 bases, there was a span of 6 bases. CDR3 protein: CASSLRGTEAFF. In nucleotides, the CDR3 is TGTGCCAGCAGCTTGAGGGGCACTGAAGCTTTCTTT. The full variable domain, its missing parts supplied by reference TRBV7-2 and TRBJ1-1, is GAGVSQSPSNKVTEKGKDVELRCDPISGHTALYWYRQSLGQGLEFLIYFQGNSAPDKSGLPSDRFSAERTGGSVSTLTIQRTQQEDSAVYLCASSLRGTEAFFGQGTRLTVV.

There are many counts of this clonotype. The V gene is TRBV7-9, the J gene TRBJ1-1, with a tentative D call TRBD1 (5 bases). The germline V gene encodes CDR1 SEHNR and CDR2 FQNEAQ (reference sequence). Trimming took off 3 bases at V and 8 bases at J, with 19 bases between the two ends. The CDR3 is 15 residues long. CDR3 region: CASSLEGGRVNEAFF. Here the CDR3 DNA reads TGTGCCAGCAGCTTGGAGGGAGGCAGGGTTAACGAAGCTTTCTTT.

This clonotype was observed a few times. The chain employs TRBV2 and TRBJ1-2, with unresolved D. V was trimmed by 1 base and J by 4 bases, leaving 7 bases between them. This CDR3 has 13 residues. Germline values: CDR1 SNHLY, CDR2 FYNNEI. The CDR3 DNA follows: TGTGCCAGCAGTGAAGAGAATTCCTATGGCTACACCTTC. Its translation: CASSEENSYGYTF.

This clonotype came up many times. Here the CDR3 DNA reads TGTGCCAGCAGCTTACAGGTAAACACTGAAGCTTTCTTT. This codes for CASSLQVNTEAFF. The rearrangement uses TRBV7-2 and TRBJ1-1; D ambiguous. The CDR3 runs to 13 residues. V was pared by 2 bases and J by 2 bases, with 6 bases between. Germline V lookup: CDR1 SGHTA, CDR2 FQGNSA. Drawing the rest from reference TRBV7-2 and TRBJ1-1, the complete variable domain is GAGVSQSPSNKVTEKGKDVELRCDPISGHTALYWYRQSLGQGLEFLIYFQGNSAPDKSGLPSDRFSAERTGGSVSTLTIQRTQQEDSAVYLCASSLQVNTEAFFGQGTRLTVV.

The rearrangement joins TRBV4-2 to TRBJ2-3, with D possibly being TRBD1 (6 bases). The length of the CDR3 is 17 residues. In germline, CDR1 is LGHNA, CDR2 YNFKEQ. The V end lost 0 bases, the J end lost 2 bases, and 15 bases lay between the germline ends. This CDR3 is CASSQENEGQYTDTQYF. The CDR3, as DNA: TGTGCCAGCAGCCAAGAGAATGAAGGACAGTACACAGATACGCAGTATTTT.

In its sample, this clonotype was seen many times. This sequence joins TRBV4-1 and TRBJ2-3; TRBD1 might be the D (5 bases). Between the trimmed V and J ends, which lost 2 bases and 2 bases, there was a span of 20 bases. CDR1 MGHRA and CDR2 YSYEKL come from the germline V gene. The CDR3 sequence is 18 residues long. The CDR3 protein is CASSQSRALGQVTDTQYF. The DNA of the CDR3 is TGCGCCAGCAGCCAATCCCGAGCCTTGGGGCAAGTCACAGATACGCAGTATTTT.

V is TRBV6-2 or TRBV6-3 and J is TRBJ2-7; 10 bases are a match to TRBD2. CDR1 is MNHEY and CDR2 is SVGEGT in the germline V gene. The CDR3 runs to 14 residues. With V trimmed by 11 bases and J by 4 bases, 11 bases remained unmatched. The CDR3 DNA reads TGTGCCGCCGGAGGAGCGGGGGGGCCGTACGAGCAGTACTTC. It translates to CAAGGAGGPYEQYF.

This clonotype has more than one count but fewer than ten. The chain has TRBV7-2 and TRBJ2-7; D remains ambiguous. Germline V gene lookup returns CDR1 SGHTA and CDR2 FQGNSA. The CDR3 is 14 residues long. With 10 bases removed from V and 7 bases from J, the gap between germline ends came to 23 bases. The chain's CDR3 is CATKTLGPFGEQYF. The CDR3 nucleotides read TGTGCCACAAAAACTTTAGGGCCTTTTGGGGAGCAGTACTTC.